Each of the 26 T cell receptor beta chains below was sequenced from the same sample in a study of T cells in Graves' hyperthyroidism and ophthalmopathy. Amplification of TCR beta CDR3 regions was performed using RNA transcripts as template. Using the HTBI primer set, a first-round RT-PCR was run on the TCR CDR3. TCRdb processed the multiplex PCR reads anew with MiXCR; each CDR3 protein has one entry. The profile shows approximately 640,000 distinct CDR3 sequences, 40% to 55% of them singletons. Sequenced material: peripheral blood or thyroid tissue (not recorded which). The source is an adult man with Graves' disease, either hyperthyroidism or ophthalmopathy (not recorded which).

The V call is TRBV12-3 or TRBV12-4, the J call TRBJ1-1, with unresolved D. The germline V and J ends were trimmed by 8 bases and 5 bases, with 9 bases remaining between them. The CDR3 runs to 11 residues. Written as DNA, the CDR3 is TGTGCCAGCGGAGGAGGTACTGAAGCTTTCTTT. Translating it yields CASGGGTEAFF.

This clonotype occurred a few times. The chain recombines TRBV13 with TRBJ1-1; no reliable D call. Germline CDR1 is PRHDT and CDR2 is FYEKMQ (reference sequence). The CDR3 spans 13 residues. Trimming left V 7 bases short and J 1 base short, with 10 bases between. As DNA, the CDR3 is TGTGCCAGCAACGGGGTAACGAACACTGAAGCTTTCTTT. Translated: CASNGVTNTEAFF.

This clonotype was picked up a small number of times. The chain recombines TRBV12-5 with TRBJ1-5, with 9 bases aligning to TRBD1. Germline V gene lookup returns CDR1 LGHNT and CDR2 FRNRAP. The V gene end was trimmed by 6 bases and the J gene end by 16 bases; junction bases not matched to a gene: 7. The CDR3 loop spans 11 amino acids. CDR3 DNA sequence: TGTGCTAGTGGCTGGACAGGGGTGGACCATTTT. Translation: CASGWTGVDHF.

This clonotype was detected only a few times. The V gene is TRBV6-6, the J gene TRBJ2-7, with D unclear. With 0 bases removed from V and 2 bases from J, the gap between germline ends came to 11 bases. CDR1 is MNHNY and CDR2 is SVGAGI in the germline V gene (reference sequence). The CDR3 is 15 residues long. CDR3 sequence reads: CASSYSRHPTYEQYF. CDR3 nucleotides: TGTGCCAGCAGTTACTCGAGGCATCCAACCTACGAGCAGTACTTC.

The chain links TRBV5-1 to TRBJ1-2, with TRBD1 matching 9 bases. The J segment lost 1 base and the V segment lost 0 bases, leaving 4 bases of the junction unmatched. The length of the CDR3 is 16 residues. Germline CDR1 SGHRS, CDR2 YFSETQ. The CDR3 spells CASSLVQGAVNYGYTF. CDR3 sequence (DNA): TGCGCCAGCAGCTTGGTACAGGGGGCCGTTAACTATGGCTACACCTTC.

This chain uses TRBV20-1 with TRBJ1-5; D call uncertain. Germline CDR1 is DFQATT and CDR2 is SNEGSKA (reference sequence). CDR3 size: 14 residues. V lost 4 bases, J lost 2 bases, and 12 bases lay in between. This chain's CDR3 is CSAIQRWGNQPQHF. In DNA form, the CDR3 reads TGCAGTGCTATACAGAGATGGGGCAATCAGCCCCAGCATTTT.

CDR3 in DNA: TGTGCCAGCAGCTCCGGGACAGGGTTGGGGTCCAGCTCCTATAATTCACCCCTCCACTTT. This translates into CASSSGTGLGSSSYNSPLHF. V usage is TRBV7-2 and J usage is TRBJ1-6, with 9 nucleotides matching TRBD1. The CDR3 contains 20 residues. J was trimmed by 0 bases and V by 4 bases; bases with no gene match: 13. CDR1 and CDR2 (germline): SGHTA, FQGNSA.

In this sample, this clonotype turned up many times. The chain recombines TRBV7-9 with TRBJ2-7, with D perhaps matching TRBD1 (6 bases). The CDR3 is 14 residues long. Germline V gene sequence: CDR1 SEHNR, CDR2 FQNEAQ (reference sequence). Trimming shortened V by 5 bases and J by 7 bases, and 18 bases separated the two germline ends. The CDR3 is CASSETGSGSEQYF. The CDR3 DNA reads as TGTGCCAGCAGCGAAACAGGGTCGGGTTCGGAGCAGTACTTC. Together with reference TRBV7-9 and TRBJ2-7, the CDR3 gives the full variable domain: DTGVSQNPRHKITKRGQNVTFRCDPISEHNRLYWYRQTLGQGPEFLTYFQNEAQLEKSRLLSDRFSAERPKGSFSTLEIQRTEQGDSAMYLCASSETGSGSEQYFGPGTRLTVT.

Written as DNA, the CDR3 is TGTGCCAGCAGTGATGAAGGTGCGGGAAAACTGTTTTTT. Translating it yields CASSDEGAGKLFF. The chain combines TRBV25-1 with TRBJ1-4, with no clear D. Germline V CDR1 and CDR2: MGHDK, SYGVNS. The CDR3 has 13 residues. V gave up 3 bases and J gave up 10 bases, with 12 bases separating them.

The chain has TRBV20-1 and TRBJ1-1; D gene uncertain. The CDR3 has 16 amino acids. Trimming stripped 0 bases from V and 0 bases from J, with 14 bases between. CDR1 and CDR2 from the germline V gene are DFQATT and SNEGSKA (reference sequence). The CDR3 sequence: CSAREDVNVMNTEAFF. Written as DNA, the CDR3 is TGCAGTGCTAGAGAAGACGTCAATGTTATGAACACTGAAGCTTTCTTT.

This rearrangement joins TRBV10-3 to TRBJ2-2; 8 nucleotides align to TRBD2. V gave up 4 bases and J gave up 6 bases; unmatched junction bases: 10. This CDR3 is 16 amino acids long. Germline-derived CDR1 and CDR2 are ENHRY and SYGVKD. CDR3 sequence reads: CAISASREGAAGELFF. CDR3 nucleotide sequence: TGTGCCATCAGTGCTAGTCGGGAGGGCGCCGCCGGGGAGCTGTTTTTT.

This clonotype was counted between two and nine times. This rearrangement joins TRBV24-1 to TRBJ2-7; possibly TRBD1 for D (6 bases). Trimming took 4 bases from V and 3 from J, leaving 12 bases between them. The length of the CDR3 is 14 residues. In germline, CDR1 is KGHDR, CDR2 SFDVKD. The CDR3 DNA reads TGTGCCACCAGTGACTCCGGGACATTCTACGAGCAGTACTTC. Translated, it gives CATSDSGTFYEQYF.

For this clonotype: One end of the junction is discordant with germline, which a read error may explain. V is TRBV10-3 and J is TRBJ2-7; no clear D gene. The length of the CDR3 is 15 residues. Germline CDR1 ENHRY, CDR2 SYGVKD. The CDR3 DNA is TGTGCCAGCAGTTACGTGGCGAGATTGTCTTCCGAGCAGTACTTC. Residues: CASSYVARLSSEQYF.

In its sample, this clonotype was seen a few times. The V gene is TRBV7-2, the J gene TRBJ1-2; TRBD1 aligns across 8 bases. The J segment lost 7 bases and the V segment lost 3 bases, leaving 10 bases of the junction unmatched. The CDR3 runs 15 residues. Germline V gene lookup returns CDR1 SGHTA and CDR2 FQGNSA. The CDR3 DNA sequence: TGTGCCAGCAGCTTCGACCGCCAGGGGGCGGGTGGCTACACCTTC. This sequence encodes CASSFDRQGAGGYTF. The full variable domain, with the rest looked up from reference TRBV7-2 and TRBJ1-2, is GAGVSQSPSNKVTEKGKDVELRCDPISGHTALYWYRQSLGQGLEFLIYFQGNSAPDKSGLPSDRFSAERTGGSVSTLTIQRTQQEDSAVYLCASSFDRQGAGGYTFGSGTRLTVV.

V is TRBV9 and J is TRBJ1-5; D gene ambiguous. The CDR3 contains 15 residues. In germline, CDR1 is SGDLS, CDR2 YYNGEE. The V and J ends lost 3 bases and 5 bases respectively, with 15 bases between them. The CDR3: CASSERGQTDQPQHF. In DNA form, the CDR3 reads TGTGCCAGCAGCGAACGGGGTCAGACGGATCAGCCCCAGCATTTT. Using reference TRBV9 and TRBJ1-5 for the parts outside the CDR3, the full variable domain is DSGVTQTPKHLITATGQRVTLRCSPRSGDLSVYWYQQSLDQGLQFLIQYYNGEERAKGNILERFSAQQFPDLHSELNLSSLELGDSALYFCASSERGQTDQPQHFGDGTRLSIL.

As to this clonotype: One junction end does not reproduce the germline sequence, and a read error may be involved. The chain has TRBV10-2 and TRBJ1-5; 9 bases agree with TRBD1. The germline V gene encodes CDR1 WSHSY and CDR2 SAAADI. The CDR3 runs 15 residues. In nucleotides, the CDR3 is TGTGCCAGCACCCCCGGACAGGGGAGGTTTCAGCCCCAGCATTTT. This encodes CASTPGQGRFQPQHF.

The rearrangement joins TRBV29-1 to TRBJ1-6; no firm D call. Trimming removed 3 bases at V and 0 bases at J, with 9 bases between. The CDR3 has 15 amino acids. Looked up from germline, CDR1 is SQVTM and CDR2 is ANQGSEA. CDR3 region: CSVDVPSSYNSPLHF. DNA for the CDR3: TGCAGCGTTGATGTTCCGAGCTCCTATAATTCACCCCTCCACTTT. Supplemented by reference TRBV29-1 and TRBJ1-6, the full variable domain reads SAVISQKPSRDICQRGTSLTIQCQVDSQVTMMFWYRQQPGQSLTLIATANQGSEATYESGFVIDKFPISRPNLTFSTLTVSNMSPEDSSIYLCSVDVPSSYNSPLHFGNGTRLTVT.

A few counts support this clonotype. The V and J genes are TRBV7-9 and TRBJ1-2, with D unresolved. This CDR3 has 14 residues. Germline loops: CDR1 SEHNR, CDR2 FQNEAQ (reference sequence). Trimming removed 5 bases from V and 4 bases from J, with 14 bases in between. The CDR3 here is CASSHGGVTYGYTF. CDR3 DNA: TGTGCCAGCAGCCACGGTGGGGTCACCTATGGCTACACCTTC.

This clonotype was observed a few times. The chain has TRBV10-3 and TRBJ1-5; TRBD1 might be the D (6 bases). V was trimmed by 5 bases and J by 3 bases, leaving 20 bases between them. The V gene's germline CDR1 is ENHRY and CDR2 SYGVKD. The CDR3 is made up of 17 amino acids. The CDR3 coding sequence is TGTGCCATCAGTAAATGGGGGGCAGAAGCTAACAATCAGCCCCAGCATTTT. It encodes CAISKWGAEANNQPQHF.

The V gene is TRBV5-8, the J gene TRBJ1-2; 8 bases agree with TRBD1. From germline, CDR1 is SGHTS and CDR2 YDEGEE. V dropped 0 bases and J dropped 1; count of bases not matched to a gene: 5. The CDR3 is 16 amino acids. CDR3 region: CASSLAGQGSNYGYTF. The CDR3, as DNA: TGTGCCAGCAGCTTGGCCGGACAGGGAAGTAACTATGGCTACACCTTC.

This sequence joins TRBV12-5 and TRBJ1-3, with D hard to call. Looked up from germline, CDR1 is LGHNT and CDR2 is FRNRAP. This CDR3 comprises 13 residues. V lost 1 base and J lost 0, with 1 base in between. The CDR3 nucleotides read TGTGCTAGTGGTTTGGGCTCTGGAAACACCATATATTTT. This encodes CASGLGSGNTIYF.

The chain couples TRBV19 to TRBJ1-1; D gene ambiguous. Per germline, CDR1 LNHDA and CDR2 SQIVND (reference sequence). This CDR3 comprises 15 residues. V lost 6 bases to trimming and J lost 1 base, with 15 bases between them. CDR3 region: CASSHSGVGNTEAFF. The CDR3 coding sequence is TGTGCCAGTAGCCATAGTGGGGTCGGGAACACTGAAGCTTTCTTT.

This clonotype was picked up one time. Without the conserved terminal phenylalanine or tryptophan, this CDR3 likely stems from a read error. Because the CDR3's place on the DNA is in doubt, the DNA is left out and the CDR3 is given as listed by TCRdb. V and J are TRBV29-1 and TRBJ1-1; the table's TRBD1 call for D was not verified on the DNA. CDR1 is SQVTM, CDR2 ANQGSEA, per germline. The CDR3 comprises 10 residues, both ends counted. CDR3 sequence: CSVVAGGVNY.

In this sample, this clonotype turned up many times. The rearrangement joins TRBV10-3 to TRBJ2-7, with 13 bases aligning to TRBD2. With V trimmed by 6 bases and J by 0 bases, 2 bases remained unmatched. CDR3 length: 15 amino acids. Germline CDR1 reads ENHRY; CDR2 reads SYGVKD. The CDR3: CAIRTSGGTSYEQYF. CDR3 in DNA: TGTGCCATCAGGACTAGCGGGGGGACCTCCTACGAGCAGTACTTC.

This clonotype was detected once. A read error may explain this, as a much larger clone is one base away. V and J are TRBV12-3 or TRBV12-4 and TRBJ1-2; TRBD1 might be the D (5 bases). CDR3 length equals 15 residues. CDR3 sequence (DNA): TGTGCCAGCAGCTTGCGGGGGTTCAGGACCAATGGCCACACCTTC. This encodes CASSLRGFRTNGHTF.

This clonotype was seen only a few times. CDR3 DNA sequence: TGTGCCACCCGACAGATGAACACCGGGGAGCTGTTTTTT. Protein sequence: CATRQMNTGELFF. The chain is built from TRBV2 and TRBJ2-2, with D perhaps matching TRBD1 (5 bases). V was trimmed by 10 bases and J by 1 base, leaving 10 bases between them. The CDR3 totals 13 residues. Germline loops: CDR1 SNHLY, CDR2 FYNNEI. Supplemented by reference TRBV2 and TRBJ2-2, the full variable domain reads EPEVTQTPSHQVTQMGQEVILRCVPISNHLYFYWYRQILGQKVEFLVSFYNNEISEKSEIFDDQFSVERPDGSNFTLKIRSTKLEDSAMYFCATRQMNTGELFFGEGSRLTVL.